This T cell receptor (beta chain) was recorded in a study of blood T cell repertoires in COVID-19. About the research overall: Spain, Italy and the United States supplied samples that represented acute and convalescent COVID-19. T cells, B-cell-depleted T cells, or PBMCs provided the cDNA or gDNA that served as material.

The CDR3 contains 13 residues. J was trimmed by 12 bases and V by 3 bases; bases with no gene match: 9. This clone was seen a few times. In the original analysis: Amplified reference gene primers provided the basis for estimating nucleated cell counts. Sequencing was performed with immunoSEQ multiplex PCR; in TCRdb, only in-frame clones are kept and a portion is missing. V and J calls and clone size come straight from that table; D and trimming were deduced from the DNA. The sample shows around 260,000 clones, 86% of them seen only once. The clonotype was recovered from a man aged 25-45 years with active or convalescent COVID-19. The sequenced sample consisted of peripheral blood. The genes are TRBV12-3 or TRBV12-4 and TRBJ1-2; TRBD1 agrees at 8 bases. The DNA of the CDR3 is TGTGCCAGCAGTTTCGGGACAGGTAGAAGGGACACCTTC. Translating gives CASSFGTGRRDTF.